The 25 T cell receptor beta chains listed next were all sequenced from one sample in a study of control samples from healthy donors and cancer patients. Here immunoSEQ multiplex PCR was the method, and the copy in TCRdb shows in-frame clones only, minus some. This sample has more than 85,000 clones, with roughly four fifths found just once. The material sequenced was blood. The receptor set was obtained from a woman aged 45-60 years in good health.

The chain's CDR3 is CASSPRRDSYNSPLHF. Here the CDR3 DNA reads TGTGCCAGCAGCCCCCGCAGGGACTCCTATAATTCACCCCTCCACTTT. This chain connects TRBV9 to TRBJ1-6; possibly TRBD1 for D (5 bases). Germline V CDR1 and CDR2: SGDLS, YYNGEE. CDR3 length: 16 amino acids. Trimming removed 4 bases at V and 0 bases at J, with 11 bases between.

This clone was seen a handful of times. The V call is TRBV9, the J call TRBJ1-5, with 10 positions matching TRBD1. The CDR3 is 15 residues long. The germline V gene has CDR1 SGDLS and CDR2 YYNGEE. J was trimmed by 5 bases and V by 0 bases; bases with no gene match: 2. The CDR3 loop reads CASSVGDRGDQPQHF. The CDR3 DNA is TGTGCCAGCAGCGTAGGGGACAGGGGCGATCAGCCCCAGCATTTT.

On this clone: An end of the junction differs from the germline gene, which may be a read error. The gene calls are TRBV7-7 and TRBJ2-1; TRBD2 agrees at 8 bases. CDR3 length: 15 amino acids. CDR1 and CDR2 (germline): SSHAT, FNYEAQ (reference sequence). CDR3 residues: CASSLQAGEKDEQFF. CDR3 DNA: TGTGCTAGCAGCTTGCAAGCGGGAGAAAAGGATGAGCAGTTCTTC.

CDR3 sequence: CASSKAFPGQGPENTEAFF. Here the CDR3 DNA reads TGTGCCAGCAGCAAAGCTTTCCCGGGACAGGGCCCAGAGAACACTGAAGCTTTCTTT. The chain carries TRBV21-1 and TRBJ1-1; whether TRBD1, the table's D call, matches the DNA was not checked. TRBV21-1 is marked as a pseudogene. CDR3 length: 19 amino acids.

This chain uses TRBV25-1 with TRBJ2-5, with TRBD1 matching over 8 bases. This CDR3 is built from 15 residues. The germline gives CDR1 MGHDK, CDR2 SYGVNS. V was clipped by 0 bases and J by 2 bases; unmatched bases: 2. In nucleotides, the CDR3 is TGTGCCAGCAGTGAATACGGACAGGGACAAGAGACCCAGTACTTC. Residues: CASSEYGQGQETQYF.

The chain couples TRBV15 to TRBJ1-3; tentative D call: TRBD1 (6 bases). V dropped 0 bases and J dropped 0 bases, with 18 bases sitting between them. The length of the CDR3 is 19 residues. Germline loops: CDR1 LNHNV, CDR2 YYDKDF (reference sequence). CDR3 in amino acids: CATSREPGGLFPSGNTIYF. DNA of the CDR3: TGTGCCACCAGCAGAGAACCCGGGGGGCTTTTCCCCTCTGGAAACACCATATATTTT.

The genes are TRBV9 and TRBJ1-2; D not certain. The CDR3 contains 11 residues. CDR1 is SGDLS, CDR2 YYNGEE, per germline. Trimming pared 2 bases from V and 4 bases from J, leaving 3 bases between. CDR3 in amino acids: CASSVGYGYTF. The CDR3 DNA follows: TGTGCCAGCAGCGTTGGCTATGGCTACACCTTC.

This clone was counted a few times. CDR3 DNA: TGTGCCAGCACCCCTGGGGGCAGGGTAGCTGGCTACACCTTC. Protein: CASTPGGRVAGYTF. V gene TRBV6-5 combines with J gene TRBJ1-2, with a possible D match to TRBD1 (6 bases). The V end was cut by 7 bases, the J end by 7 bases, with 19 bases between. Germline V gene sequence: CDR1 MNHEY, CDR2 SVGAGI. The CDR3 is 14 amino acids.

This sequence joins TRBV27 and TRBJ2-7; 12 bases fit TRBD1. V lost 4 bases to trimming and J lost 6 bases; unmatched junction nucleotides: 7. Looked up from germline, CDR1 is MNHEY and CDR2 is SMNVEV (reference sequence). This CDR3 spans 15 amino acids. The CDR3 sequence: CASSSGTGGSREQYF. The CDR3 bases are TGTGCCAGCAGTTCCGGGACAGGGGGCTCACGCGAGCAGTACTTC.

This clone has at least ten counts. The V gene is TRBV7-9, the J gene TRBJ1-3, with 7 bases lining up with TRBD1. After removal of 11 bases from V and 0 bases from J, the junction contained 7 bases not matched to a gene. This CDR3 has 14 amino acids. Germline V gene lookup returns CDR1 SEHNR and CDR2 FQNEAQ (reference sequence). The CDR3 loop is CACLGQPSGNTIYF. The CDR3, as DNA: TGTGCCTGCCTGGGACAGCCCTCTGGAAACACCATATATTTT. Using reference TRBV7-9 and TRBJ1-3 for the parts outside the CDR3, the full variable domain is DTGVSQNPRHKITKRGQNVTFRCDPISEHNRLYWYRQTLGQGPEFLTYFQNEAQLEKSRLLSDRFSAERPKGSFSTLEIQRTEQGDSAMYLCACLGQPSGNTIYFGEGSWLTVV.

In its sample, this clone was seen once. The chain recombines TRBV3-1 (or the pseudogene TRBV3-2) with TRBJ2-7; weak D call: TRBD1 (5 bases). The CDR3 is 15 residues long. Trimming removed 0 bases at V and 0 bases at J, with 9 bases between. The germline V gene encodes CDR1 LGHDT and CDR2 YNNKEL (reference sequence). CDR3 protein: CASSQEGRHSYEQYF. CDR3 in DNA: TGTGCCAGCAGCCAAGAGGGGCGGCACTCCTACGAGCAGTACTTC.

The J gene is TRBJ2-3, the V gene TRBV3-1 (or the pseudogene TRBV3-2); D gene unclear. Germline V CDR1 and CDR2: LGHDT, YNNKEL (reference sequence). The germline V and J ends were trimmed by 4 bases and 10 bases, with 12 bases remaining between them. The CDR3 loop spans 12 amino acids. CDR3 sequence reads: CASSLLSGPQYF. The CDR3 DNA reads as TGTGCCAGCAGCCTCCTCTCCGGACCGCAGTATTTT.

V gene TRBV28 combines with J gene TRBJ2-7, with TRBD2 matching over 11 bases. The CDR3 loop spans 14 amino acids. Germline V gives CDR1 MDHEN, CDR2 SYDVKM. V lost 9 bases to trimming and J lost 1 base; unmatched junction nucleotides: 5. The CDR3 region is CASSSGGSSYEQYF. CDR3 coding DNA: TGTGCCAGTTCTAGCGGGGGGTCGTCCTACGAGCAGTACTTC.

CDR3 in DNA: TGTGCCAGCAGCTTAAGTGGGACAGGGAATTGGGAGACCCAGTACTTC. This encodes CASSLSGTGNWETQYF. This chain connects TRBV7-3 to TRBJ2-5, with TRBD1 matching over 9 bases. This CDR3 has 16 residues. Losses at the gene ends were 1 base for V and 5 bases for J; bases not matched to a gene: 8. Germline lookup yields CDR1 SGHTA and CDR2 FQGTGA.

V is TRBV27 and J is TRBJ1-1; D is perhaps TRBD1 (6 bases). Trimming stripped 3 bases from V and 10 bases from J, with 12 bases between. This CDR3 is 12 amino acids long. Germline values: CDR1 MNHEY, CDR2 SMNVEV (reference sequence). The CDR3 is CASSFGQGTAFF. CDR3 sequence (DNA): TGTGCCAGCAGTTTCGGGCAGGGGACAGCTTTCTTT.

V gene TRBV5-1 combines with J gene TRBJ1-6; 7 nucleotides agree with TRBD1. The CDR3 contains 14 residues. CDR1 is SGHRS, CDR2 YFSETQ, per germline. Trimming took 4 bases from V and 14 from J; bases not matched to a gene: 12. Here the CDR3 reads CASSTGQAGASLHF. CDR3 sequence (DNA): TGCGCCAGCAGCACCGGACAGGCGGGAGCGTCCCTCCACTTT.

This chain joins TRBV6-5 and TRBJ2-1, with no clear D. This CDR3 contains 14 residues. Germline CDR1 MNHEY, CDR2 SVGAGI. V lost 7 bases, J lost 7 bases, and 17 bases lay in between. The CDR3 spells CASTPAKGGNEQFF. The CDR3 DNA reads TGTGCCAGCACCCCCGCGAAGGGCGGAAATGAGCAGTTCTTC.

This clone was found a few times. The chain uses TRBV4-1 and TRBJ2-3, with no clear D. Between the trimmed V and J ends, which lost 2 bases and 9 bases, there was a span of 15 bases. Germline V gene data show CDR1 as MGHRA and CDR2 as YSYEKL. The CDR3 sequence is 14 residues long. CDR3 region: CASSQNRYSPTQYF. DNA for the CDR3: TGCGCCAGCAGCCAAAACCGGTATTCCCCCACGCAGTATTTT.

This clone showed up just once. The CDR3 coding sequence is TGTGCCACCAGTGATCCCGGGACACCGAACACTGAAGCTTTCTTT. Protein sequence: CATSDPGTPNTEAFF. The V and J genes are TRBV24-1 and TRBJ1-1; TRBD1 is a possible D gene (6 bases). V lost 3 bases to trimming and J lost 1 base, with 11 bases between them. Germline assignment: CDR1 KGHDR and CDR2 SFDVKD. This CDR3 is 15 amino acids long.

This clone was counted between two and nine times. The rearrangement joins TRBV6-5 to TRBJ2-4; possible D gene TRBD2, 5 bases. V lost 6 bases to trimming and J lost 6 bases, with 15 bases between them. CDR1 and CDR2 from the germline V gene are MNHEY and SVGAGI. The CDR3 runs to 14 residues. This CDR3 is CASSPSSSINIQYF. CDR3 nucleotide sequence: TGTGCCAGCAGCCCCTCTAGCAGTATAAACATTCAGTACTTC.

The V call is TRBV4-3, the J call TRBJ1-1; D ambiguous. The V gene lost 0 bases and the J gene lost 8 bases, with 10 bases spanning the gap. The CDR3 has 13 residues. From germline, CDR1 is LGHNA and CDR2 YSLEER. For the CDR3, the DNA is TGCGCCAGCAGCCAAGATAGCGGCAGGGAAGCTTTCTTT. Its translation: CASSQDSGREAFF.

V and J are TRBV6-1 and TRBJ2-3; 8 bases are a match to TRBD1. Germline trimming cut 3 bases from V and 7 bases from J; bases unmatched to any gene: 9. The CDR3 has 15 residues. The V gene's germline CDR1 is MNHNS and CDR2 SASEGT. For the CDR3, the DNA is TGTGCCAGCAGTGATAGACAGGGGACGGGAAATACGCAGTATTTT. Residues: CASSDRQGTGNTQYF.

V usage is TRBV18 and J usage is TRBJ2-1; perhaps TRBD2 as D (5 bases). The CDR3 extends over 14 amino acids. With 3 bases removed from V and 2 bases from J, the gap between germline ends came to 8 bases. From germline, CDR1 is KGHSH and CDR2 LQKENI. Here the CDR3 reads CASSPSGTYNEQFF. The DNA for the CDR3 is TGTGCCAGCTCACCTTCCGGGACCTACAATGAGCAGTTCTTC.

The J gene is TRBJ1-5, the V gene TRBV28, with D maybe TRBD1 (6 bases). Trimming stripped 4 bases from V and 0 bases from J, with 19 bases between. This CDR3 is built from 18 residues. Germline V lookup: CDR1 MDHEN, CDR2 SYDVKM. CDR3 in DNA: TGTGCCAGCAGTTCCCCAGGGGACCCATCCTATAGCAATCAGCCCCAGCATTTT. Translating gives CASSSPGDPSYSNQPQHF.

The chain is built from TRBV15 and TRBJ2-6; 10 positions agree with TRBD2. Germline V lookup: CDR1 LNHNV, CDR2 YYDKDF (reference sequence). V gave up 0 bases and J gave up 3 bases; unmatched junction bases: 8. The CDR3 loop spans 19 amino acids. DNA for the CDR3: TGTGCCACCAGCAGAGATCTCCCAGCGGGGGGGCGTGGGGCCAACGTCCTGACTTTC. It yields the protein CATSRDLPAGGRGANVLTF. The variable domain in full, with the rest retrieved from reference TRBV15 and TRBJ2-6, is DAMVIQNPRYQVTQFGKPVTLSCSQTLNHNVMYWYQQKSSQAPKLLFHYYDKDFNNEADTPDNFQSRRPNTSFCFLDIRSPGLGDTAMYLCATSRDLPAGGRGANVLTFGAGSRLTVL.